This TCR beta chain was profiled in a study of shared clonotypes between healthy human individuals. V dropped 6 bases and J dropped 0 bases, with 12 bases sitting between them. This CDR3 has 16 amino acids. Germline-derived CDR1 and CDR2 are MDHEN and SYDVKM. Notes on the study in general: Naive CD4 clonotypes were shared across a handful of donors at 4% to 5%. Clonotypes shared by all four sorted-subset donors had higher generation probabilities than non-shared clonotypes.

When replicate PCRs were run on sorted subsets, they used 200 to 250 ng DNA, about 30,000 T cell genomes. Measured with immunoSEQ multiplex PCR; TCRdb has only the in-frame clones, and not every one. The sample yields about 2.4 million clones, 85% to 95% seen once. This clone has only one observation. As yet, its antigen is unknown. This chain joins TRBV28 and TRBJ1-6; no reliable D call. What was sequenced was naive CD4+ T cells sorted from blood. The subset: CD45RA+ positively selected. This sequence was found in a young man in good health. The CDR3 is CASSLPKASYNSPLHF. As DNA, the CDR3 is TGTGCCAGCAGCCTCCCTAAGGCCTCCTATAATTCACCCCTCCACTTT.